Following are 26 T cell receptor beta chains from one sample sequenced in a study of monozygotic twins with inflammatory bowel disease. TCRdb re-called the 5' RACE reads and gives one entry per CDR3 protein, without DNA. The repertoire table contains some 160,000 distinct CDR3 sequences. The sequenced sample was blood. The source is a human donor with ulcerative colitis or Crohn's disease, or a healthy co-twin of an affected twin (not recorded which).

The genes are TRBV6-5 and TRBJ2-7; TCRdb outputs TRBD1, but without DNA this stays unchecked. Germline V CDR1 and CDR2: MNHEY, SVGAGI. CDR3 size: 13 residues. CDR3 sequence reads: CASRKQGAYEQYF.

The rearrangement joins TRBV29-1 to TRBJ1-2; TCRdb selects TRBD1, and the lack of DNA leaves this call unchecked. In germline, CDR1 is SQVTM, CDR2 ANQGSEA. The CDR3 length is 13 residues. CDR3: CSVQGQGIYGYTF.

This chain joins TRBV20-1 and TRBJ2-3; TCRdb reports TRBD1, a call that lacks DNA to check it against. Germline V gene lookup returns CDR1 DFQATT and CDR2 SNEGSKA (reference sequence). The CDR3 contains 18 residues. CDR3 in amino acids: CSASSSPLGGGSGDTQYF.

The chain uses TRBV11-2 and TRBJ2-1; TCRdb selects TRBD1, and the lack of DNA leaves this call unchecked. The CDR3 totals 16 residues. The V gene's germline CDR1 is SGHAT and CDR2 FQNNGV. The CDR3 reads CASSLASGQGYNEQFF. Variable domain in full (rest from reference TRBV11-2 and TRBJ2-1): EAGVAQSPRYKIIEKRQSVAFWCNPISGHATLYWYQQILGQGPKLLIQFQNNGVVDDSQLPKDRFSAERLKGVDSTLKIQPAKLEDSAVYLCASSLASGQGYNEQFFGPGTRLTVL.

CDR3: CSARKTTDTQYF. The chain links TRBV20-1 to TRBJ2-3. The germline CDR1 and CDR2 sequences are DFQATT and SNEGSKA (reference sequence). The CDR3 covers 12 residues.

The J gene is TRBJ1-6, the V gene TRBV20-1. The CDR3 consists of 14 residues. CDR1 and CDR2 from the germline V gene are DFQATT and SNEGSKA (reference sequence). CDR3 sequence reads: CSARTRPTNSPLHF.

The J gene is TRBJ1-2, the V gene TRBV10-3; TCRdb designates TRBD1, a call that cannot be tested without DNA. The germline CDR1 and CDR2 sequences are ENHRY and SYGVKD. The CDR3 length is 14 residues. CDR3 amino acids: CAIRGTGPVYGYTF.

The CDR3 loop is CSATPGANYGYTF. V usage is TRBV20-1 and J usage is TRBJ1-2. The V gene's germline CDR1 is DFQATT and CDR2 SNEGSKA (reference sequence). This CDR3 spans 13 amino acids.

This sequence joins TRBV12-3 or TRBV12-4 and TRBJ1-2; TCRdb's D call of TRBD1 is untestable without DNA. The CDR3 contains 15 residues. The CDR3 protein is CASSLEHRASYGYTF.

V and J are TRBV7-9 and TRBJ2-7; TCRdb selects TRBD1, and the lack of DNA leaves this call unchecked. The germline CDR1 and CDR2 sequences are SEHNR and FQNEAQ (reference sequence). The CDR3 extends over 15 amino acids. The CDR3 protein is CASARTGTTSYEQYF.

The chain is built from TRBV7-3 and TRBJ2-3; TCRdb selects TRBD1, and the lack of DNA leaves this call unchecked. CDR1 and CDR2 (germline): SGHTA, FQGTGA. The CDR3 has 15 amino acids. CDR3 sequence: CASSLGGALTDTQYF. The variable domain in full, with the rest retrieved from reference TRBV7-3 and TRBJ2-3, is GAGVSQTPSNKVTEKGKYVELRCDPISGHTALYWYRQSLGQGPEFLIYFQGTGAADDSGLPNDRFFAVRPEGSVSTLKIQRTERGDSAVYLCASSLGGALTDTQYFGPGTRLTVL.

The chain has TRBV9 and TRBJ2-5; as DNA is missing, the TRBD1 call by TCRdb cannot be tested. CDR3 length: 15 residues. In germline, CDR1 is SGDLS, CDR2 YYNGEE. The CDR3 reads CASSVEDWGQETQYF.

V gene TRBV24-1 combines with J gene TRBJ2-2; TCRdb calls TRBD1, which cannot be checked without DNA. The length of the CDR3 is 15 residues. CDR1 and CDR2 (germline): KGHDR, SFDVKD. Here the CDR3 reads CATSETGTNTGELFF.

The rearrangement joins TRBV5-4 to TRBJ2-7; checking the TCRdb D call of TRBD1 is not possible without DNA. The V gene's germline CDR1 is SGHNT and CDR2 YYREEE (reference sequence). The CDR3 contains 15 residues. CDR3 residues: CASSIDAPSSYEQYF.

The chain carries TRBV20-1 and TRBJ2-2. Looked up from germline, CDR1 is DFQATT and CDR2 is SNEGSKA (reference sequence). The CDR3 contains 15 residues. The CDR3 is CSARTLGLGTGELFF.

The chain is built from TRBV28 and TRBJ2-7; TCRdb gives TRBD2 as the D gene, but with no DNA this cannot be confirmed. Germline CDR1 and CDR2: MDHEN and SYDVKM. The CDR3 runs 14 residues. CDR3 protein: CAVSGVLSSYEQYF.

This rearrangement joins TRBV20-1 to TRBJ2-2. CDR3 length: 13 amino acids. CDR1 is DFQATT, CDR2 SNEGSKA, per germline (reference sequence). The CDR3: CSARDDHTGELFF.

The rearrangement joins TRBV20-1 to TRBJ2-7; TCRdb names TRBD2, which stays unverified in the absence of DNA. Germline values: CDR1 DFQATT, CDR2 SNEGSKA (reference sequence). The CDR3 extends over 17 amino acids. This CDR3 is CSARDREPAGLSYEQYF.

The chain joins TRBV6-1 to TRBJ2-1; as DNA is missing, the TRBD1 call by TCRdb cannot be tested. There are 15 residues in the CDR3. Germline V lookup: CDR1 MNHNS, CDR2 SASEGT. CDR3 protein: CAGQIDVSSYNEQFF.

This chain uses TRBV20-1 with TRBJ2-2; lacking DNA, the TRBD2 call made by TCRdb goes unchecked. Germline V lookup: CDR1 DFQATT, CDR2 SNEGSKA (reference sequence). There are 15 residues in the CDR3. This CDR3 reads CSARGLAGNTGELFF.

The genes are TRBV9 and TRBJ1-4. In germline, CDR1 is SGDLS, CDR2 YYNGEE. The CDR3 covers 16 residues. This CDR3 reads CASSVVPDATNEKLFF.

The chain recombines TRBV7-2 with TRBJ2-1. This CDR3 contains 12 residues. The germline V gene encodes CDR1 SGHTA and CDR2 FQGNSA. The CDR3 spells CASSATLGEQFF.

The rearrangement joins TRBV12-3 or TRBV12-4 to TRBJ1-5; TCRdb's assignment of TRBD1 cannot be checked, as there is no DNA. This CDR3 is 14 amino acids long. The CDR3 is CASSSPGQGQPQHF.

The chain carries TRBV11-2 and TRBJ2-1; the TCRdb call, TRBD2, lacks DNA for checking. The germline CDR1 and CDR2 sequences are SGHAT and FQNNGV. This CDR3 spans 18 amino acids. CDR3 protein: CASSFQAAGGKLYNEQFF.

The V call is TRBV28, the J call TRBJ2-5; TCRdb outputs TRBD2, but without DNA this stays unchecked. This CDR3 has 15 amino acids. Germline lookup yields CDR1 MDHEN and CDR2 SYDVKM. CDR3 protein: CASSLEVAGGETQYF.

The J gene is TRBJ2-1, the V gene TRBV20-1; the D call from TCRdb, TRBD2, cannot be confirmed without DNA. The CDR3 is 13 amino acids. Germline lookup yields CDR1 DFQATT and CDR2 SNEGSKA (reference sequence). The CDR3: CSAKALGSNEQFF.